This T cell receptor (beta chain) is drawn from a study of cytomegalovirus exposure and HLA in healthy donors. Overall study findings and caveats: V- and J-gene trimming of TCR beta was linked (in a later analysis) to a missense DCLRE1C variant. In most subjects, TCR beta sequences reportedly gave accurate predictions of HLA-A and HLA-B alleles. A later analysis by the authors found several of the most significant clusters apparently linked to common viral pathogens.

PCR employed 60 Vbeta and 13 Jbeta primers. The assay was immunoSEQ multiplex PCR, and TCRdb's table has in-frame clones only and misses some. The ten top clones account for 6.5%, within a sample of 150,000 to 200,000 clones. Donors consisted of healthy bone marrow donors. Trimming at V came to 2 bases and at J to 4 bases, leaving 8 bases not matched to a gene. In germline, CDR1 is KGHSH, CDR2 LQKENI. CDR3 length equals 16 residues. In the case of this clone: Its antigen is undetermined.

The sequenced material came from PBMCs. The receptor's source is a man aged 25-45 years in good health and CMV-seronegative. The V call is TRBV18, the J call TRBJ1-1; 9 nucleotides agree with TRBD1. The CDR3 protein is CASSPSIGTGITEAFF. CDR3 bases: TGTGCCAGCTCACCAAGCATCGGGACAGGGATCACTGAAGCTTTCTTT.